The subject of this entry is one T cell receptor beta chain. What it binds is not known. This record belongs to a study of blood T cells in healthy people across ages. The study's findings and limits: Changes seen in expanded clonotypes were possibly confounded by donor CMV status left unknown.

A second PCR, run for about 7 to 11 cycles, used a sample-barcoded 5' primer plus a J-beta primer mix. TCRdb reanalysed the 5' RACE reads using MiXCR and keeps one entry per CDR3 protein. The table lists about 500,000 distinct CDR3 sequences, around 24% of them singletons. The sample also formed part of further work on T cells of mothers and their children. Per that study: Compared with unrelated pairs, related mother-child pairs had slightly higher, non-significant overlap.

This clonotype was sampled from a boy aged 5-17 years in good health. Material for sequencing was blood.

CDR3 DNA: TGCAGTGCCGAGGACGGAAGCAATCAGCCCCAGCATTTT. This translates into CSAEDGSNQPQHF. The chain couples TRBV20-1 to TRBJ1-5; D ambiguous. Trimming pared 6 bases from V and 1 base from J, leaving 10 bases between. Germline V gene data show CDR1 as DFQATT and CDR2 as SNEGSKA (reference sequence). The CDR3 consists of 13 residues.